The clone carrying this TCR beta chain came up many times. The antigen remains undetermined. This entry comes from a study of Graves' ophthalmopathy and Graves' hyperthyroidism. Certain patients were not enrolled. These were patients with other autoimmune diseases, uncontrolled infections, pregnancy or lactation. RNA served as the template for amplifying TCR beta CDR3 regions. After a first-round RT-PCR with HTBI primers, a second-round multiplex PCR was run. Using its own MiXCR run on the multiplex PCR reads, TCRdb lists one record per CDR3 protein. The data contain 450,000 to 600,000 distinct CDR3 sequences, roughly 40% of them seen just once; the ten biggest clones take up 4% to 5%. General observations from the study: Ophthalmopathy could be told apart from stable hyperthyroidism by a 13-signature model (about 90% sensitivity, approximately 81% specificity). Blood also carried most expanded thyroid clonotypes exceeding 0.001 frequency.

Sequenced sample: peripheral blood or thyroid tissue (not recorded which). The sequence derives from an adult man with Graves' hyperthyroidism.

The CDR3 here is CASSGRAGAYGYTF. CDR3 sequence (DNA): TGTGCCAGCAGCGGGCGCGCAGGGGCTTATGGCTACACCTTC. The rearrangement joins TRBV5-6 to TRBJ1-2, with D possibly being TRBD1 (6 bases). Germline loops: CDR1 SGHDT, CDR2 YYEEEE. Trimming left V 4 bases short and J 5 bases short, with 15 bases between. There are 14 residues in the CDR3.